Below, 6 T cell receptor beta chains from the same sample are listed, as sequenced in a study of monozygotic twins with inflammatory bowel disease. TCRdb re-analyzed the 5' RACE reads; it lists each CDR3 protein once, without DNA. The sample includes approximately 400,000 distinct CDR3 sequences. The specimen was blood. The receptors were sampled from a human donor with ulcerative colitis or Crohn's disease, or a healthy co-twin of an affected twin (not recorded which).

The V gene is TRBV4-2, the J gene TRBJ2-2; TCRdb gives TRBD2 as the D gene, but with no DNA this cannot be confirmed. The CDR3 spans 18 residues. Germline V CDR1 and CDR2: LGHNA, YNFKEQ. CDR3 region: CASSPYTTSGGASGELFF.

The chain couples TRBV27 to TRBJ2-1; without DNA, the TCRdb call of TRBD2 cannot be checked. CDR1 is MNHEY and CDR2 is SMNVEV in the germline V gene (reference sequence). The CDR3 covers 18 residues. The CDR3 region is CASIPHRTGGHIRNEQFF.

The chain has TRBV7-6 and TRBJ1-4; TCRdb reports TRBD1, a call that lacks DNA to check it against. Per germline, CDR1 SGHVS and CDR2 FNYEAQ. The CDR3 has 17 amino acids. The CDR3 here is CASSLEPQGRTNEKLFF.

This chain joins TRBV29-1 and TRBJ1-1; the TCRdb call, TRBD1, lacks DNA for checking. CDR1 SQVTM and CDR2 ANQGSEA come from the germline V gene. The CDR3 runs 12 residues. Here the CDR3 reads CSYQGMNTEAFF.

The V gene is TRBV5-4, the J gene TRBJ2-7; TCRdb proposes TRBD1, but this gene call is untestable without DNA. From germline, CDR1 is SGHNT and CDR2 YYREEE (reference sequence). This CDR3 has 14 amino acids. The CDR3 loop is CASSSGTGMVEQYF. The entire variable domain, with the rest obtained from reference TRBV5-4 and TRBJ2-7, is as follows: ETGVTQSPTHLIKTRGQQVTLRCSSQSGHNTVSWYQQALGQGPQFIFQYYREEENGRGNFPPRFSGLQFPNYSSELNVNALELDDSALYLCASSSGTGMVEQYFGPGTRLTVT.

The CDR3 sequence is CASSQGLANEQYF. This chain joins TRBV7-2 and TRBJ2-7; TCRdb's D call, TRBD2, is unchecked because there is no DNA. Germline assignment: CDR1 SGHTA and CDR2 FQGNSA. The CDR3 totals 13 residues.